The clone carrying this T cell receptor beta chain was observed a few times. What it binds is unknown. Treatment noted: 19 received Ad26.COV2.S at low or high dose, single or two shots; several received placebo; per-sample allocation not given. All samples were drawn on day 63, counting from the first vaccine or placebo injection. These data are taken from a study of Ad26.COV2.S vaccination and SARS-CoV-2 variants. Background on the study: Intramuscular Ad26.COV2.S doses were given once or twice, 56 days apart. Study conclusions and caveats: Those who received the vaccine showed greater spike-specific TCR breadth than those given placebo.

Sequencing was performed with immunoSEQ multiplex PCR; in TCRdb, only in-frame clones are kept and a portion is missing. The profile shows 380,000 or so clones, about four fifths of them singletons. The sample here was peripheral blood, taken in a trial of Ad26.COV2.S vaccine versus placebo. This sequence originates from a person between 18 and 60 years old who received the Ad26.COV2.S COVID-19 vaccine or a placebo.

DNA for the CDR3: TGTGCCAGCAGTTTTCAACAGGGGAGGGTGAGCAATCAGCCCCAGCATTTT. Translating gives CASSFQQGRVSNQPQHF. The chain uses TRBV7-2 and TRBJ1-5; 7 bases match TRBD1. The CDR3 extends over 17 amino acids. The V segment lost 6 bases and the J segment 1 base; nucleotides outside the gene matches: 12. CDR1 and CDR2 from the germline V gene are SGHTA and FQGNSA.